The source of this T cell receptor (beta chain) is a study of blood T cells in healthy people across ages. A minimum of 6 micrograms of total RNA was extracted per sample. Worth noting for this clonotype: What it binds is unknown.

The study's findings and limits: Both higher diversity and more naive CD4+ cells marked long-lived donors when set against aged donors.

A second PCR, run for about 7 to 12 cycles, used a sample-barcoded 5' primer plus a J-beta primer mix. MiXCR, run by TCRdb on the 5' RACE reads, gives a single entry per CDR3 protein. The repertoire consists of fewer than 2,000,000 distinct CDR3 sequences, with approximately 39% occurring once and the leading ten covering about 21%. V was trimmed by 0 bases and J by 1 base, leaving 10 bases between them. The germline gives CDR1 SGHNT, CDR2 YENEEA. The CDR3 contains 16 residues. The sequence derives from a human donor in good health. The gene calls are TRBV11-3 and TRBJ2-1; D may be TRBD2 (7 bases). Sequenced input: blood. CDR3 in amino acids: CASSLEGGASYNEQFF. The CDR3 nucleotides are TGTGCCAGCAGCTTAGAAGGGGGGGCTTCCTACAATGAGCAGTTCTTC.